This TCR beta chain was captured in a study of identical twins. About this clonotype: Its target is unknown.

A universal primer site was added by template switching, and unique molecular identifiers were carried by the cDNA. TCRdb itself ran the 5' RACE reads through MiXCR, one entry per CDR3 protein. Here the sample spans fewer than 800,000 distinct CDR3 sequences, 7.1% being singletons. Regarding the study as a whole: Twins' surplus sharing was weaker for beta out-of-frame sequences. A lower insertion count was a feature of abundant cord blood beta clonotypes, with no such feature in memory repertoires.

Another study also made use of these data, one on yellow fever vaccine responses in identical twins.

The source material was PBMCs. The sequence was collected from a woman under 30 in good health.

CDR3 sequence reads: CASSFSSRDTQYF. CDR3 bases: TGTGCCAGCAGTTTTTCCAGTAGAGATACGCAGTATTTT. This chain links TRBV12-3 or TRBV12-4 with TRBJ2-3; D is unresolved. V was clipped by 3 bases and J by 5 bases, with 9 bases between them. There are 13 residues in the CDR3.